These 3 T cell receptor beta chains came from one sample sequenced in a study of OX40 agonist ivuxolimab in advanced cancers. The library was built by means of the immunoSEQ multiplex PCR assay. TCRdb retrieved this table from immuneACCESS and kept in-frame rearrangements only. Not all clones are present; in checked studies, unresolved V genes account for under half, and no reason is known for the remainder. Recorded for this sample are around 26,000 clones; roughly 85% of them occurred a single time. 30% to 40% of the sample lies in the top ten. The input for sequencing was CD4+ or CD8+ T cells sorted from blood, taken in a trial of the OX40 agonist ivuxolimab. The receptors originated from an adult with an advanced solid tumor such as melanoma, head and neck, liver or kidney cancer.

This clone was seen a single time. V gene TRBV6-6 combines with J gene TRBJ1-1; D may be TRBD1 (5 bases). Germline CDR1 is MNHNY and CDR2 is SVGAGI (reference sequence). The CDR3 has 15 amino acids. V lost 2 bases, J lost 3 bases, and 13 bases lay in between. CDR3 loop: CASSYTGALDTEAFF. The CDR3 DNA is TGTGCCAGCAGTTACACTGGGGCCTTGGACACTGAAGCTTTCTTT.

The chain combines TRBV4-1 with TRBJ2-2, with D unresolved. V was clipped by 0 bases and J by 2 bases, with 10 bases between them. Looked up from germline, CDR1 is MGHRA and CDR2 is YSYEKL. The CDR3 consists of 16 residues. The CDR3 sequence is CASSQDNSRNTGELFF. The CDR3 nucleotides read TGCGCCAGCAGCCAAGATAACAGCCGTAACACCGGGGAGCTGTTTTTT.

This clone was seen just once. The DNA for the CDR3 is TGTGCCAGTAGTGTCCCCGGTTATAGCAATCAGCCCCAGCATTTT. It translates to CASSVPGYSNQPQHF. The chain uses TRBV19 and TRBJ1-5, with D unresolved. CDR1 and CDR2 from the germline V gene are LNHDA and SQIVND (reference sequence). This CDR3 has 15 residues. The V end lost 5 bases, the J end lost 0 bases, and 11 bases lay between the germline ends.